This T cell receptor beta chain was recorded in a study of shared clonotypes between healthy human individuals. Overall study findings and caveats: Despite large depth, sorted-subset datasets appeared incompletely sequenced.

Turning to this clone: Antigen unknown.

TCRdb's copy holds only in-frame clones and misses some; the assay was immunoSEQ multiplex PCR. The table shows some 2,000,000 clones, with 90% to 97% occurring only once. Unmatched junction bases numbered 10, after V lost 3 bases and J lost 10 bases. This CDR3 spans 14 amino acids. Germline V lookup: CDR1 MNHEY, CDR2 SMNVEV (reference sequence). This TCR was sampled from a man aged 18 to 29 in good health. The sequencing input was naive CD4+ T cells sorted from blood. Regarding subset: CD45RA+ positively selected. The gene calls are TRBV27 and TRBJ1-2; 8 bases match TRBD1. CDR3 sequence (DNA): TGTGCCAGCAGTTTGCGGGGGACAGGCGGAATCTACACCTTC. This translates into CASSLRGTGGIYTF.